Here is one T cell receptor (beta chain) with its context. These data come from a study of response to subunit inactivated influenza vaccine. A single record per CDR3 protein comes from TCRdb applying MiXCR to the RT-PCR reads. The sample shows 500,000 or so distinct CDR3 sequences, approximately 16% of them seen only once. The CDR3 runs to 14 residues. Germline V gene sequence: CDR1 DFQATT, CDR2 SNEGSKA (reference sequence). Trimming left V 3 bases short and J 2 bases short, with 13 bases between. The starting material was CD4+ T cells sorted from PBMCs, obtained 23 months after vaccination. The TCR was taken from a man in his fifties or sixties who received an inactivated influenza vaccine. This chain joins TRBV20-1 and TRBJ1-1; tentatively, D is TRBD1 (5 bases). CDR3 bases: TGCAGTGCTAGGGTACCAGGGATTAACACTGAAGCTTTCTTT. This sequence encodes CSARVPGINTEAFF.